This T cell receptor (beta chain) was observed in a study of identical twins. This clonotype appeared a few times. Its antigen is not identified. Each cDNA held unique molecular identifiers, and template switching gave it a universal primer site. TCRdb reanalysed the 5' RACE reads using MiXCR and keeps one entry per CDR3 protein. The sample carries approximately 1.8 million distinct CDR3 sequences, around a third recorded once. Study-wide results and limits: Twins shared beta out-of-frame sequences in excess, but this excess was weaker. Insertions ran lower in abundant cord blood beta clonotypes, though not in memory repertoires.

Source material: cord blood. This receptor was identified in a newborn girl in good health.

DNA for the CDR3: TGTGCCAGCAGTGGGGGAGGGGGTCTGGCTTTCTTT. Translating gives CASSGGGGLAFF. This rearrangement joins TRBV2 to TRBJ1-1; D may be TRBD1 (6 bases). The CDR3 has 12 amino acids. Germline CDR1 SNHLY, CDR2 FYNNEI. Trimming removed 4 bases at V and 11 bases at J, with 14 bases between.